The next 23 T cell receptor beta chains were all read from a single sample in a study of blood T cell repertoires in COVID-19. Method: immunoSEQ multiplex PCR; TCRdb's copy keeps in-frame clones and lacks some. The sample lists under 300,000 clones; 70% to 90% were seen once. The sequencing sample was made of PBMCs or T cells enriched from blood (not recorded which). The receptor source for this set is a woman aged 55-69 years in a cohort exposed to, infected with or recovered from COVID-19 (not recorded which).

The gene calls are TRBV5-1 and TRBJ2-1, with 8 bases fitting TRBD2. V was clipped by 3 bases and J by 6 bases; unmatched bases: 2. The CDR3 runs to 13 residues. From germline, CDR1 is SGHRS and CDR2 YFSETQ. The CDR3 loop is CASSWTSFNEQFF. The CDR3 DNA reads as TGCGCCAGCAGCTGGACTAGCTTCAATGAGCAGTTCTTC.

The chain combines TRBV7-8 with TRBJ2-2; unclear D gene. CDR3 length: 13 amino acids. Germline assignment: CDR1 SGHVS and CDR2 FQNEAQ. V lost 2 bases and J 3 bases, leaving 4 bases between the germline ends. The CDR3 loop is CASSLTDTGELFF. CDR3 in DNA: TGTGCCAGCAGCTTAACGGACACCGGGGAGCTGTTTTTT.

This clone was observed a single time. This chain connects TRBV15 to TRBJ2-3, with TRBD1 as a possible D gene (5 bases). Germline V CDR1 and CDR2: LNHNV, YYDKDF (reference sequence). CDR3 length equals 15 residues. V was clipped by 0 bases and J by 2 bases, with 9 bases between them. The CDR3 region has the DNA TGTGCCACCAGCAGAGATGGGGCCAACACAGATACGCAGTATTTT. The encoded protein is CATSRDGANTDTQYF.

The chain employs TRBV2 and TRBJ2-1, with D perhaps TRBD1 (5 bases). The germline V gene has CDR1 SNHLY and CDR2 FYNNEI. The V and J ends lost 4 bases and 5 bases respectively, with 12 bases between them. The CDR3 has 14 residues. CDR3 sequence reads: CASSVLLGDNEQFF. The CDR3 coding sequence is TGTGCCAGCAGTGTGCTCCTAGGGGACAATGAGCAGTTCTTC.

This clone was seen just once. The rearrangement joins TRBV5-1 to TRBJ1-4; no reliable D call. Germline CDR1 reads SGHRS; CDR2 reads YFSETQ. The CDR3 is 15 residues long. V lost 4 bases and J lost 0, with 10 bases in between. The CDR3 DNA reads as TGCGCCAGCAGCCCCCTGGCGGCAACTAATGAAAAACTGTTTTTT. This codes for CASSPLAATNEKLFF. Using reference TRBV5-1 and TRBJ1-4 for the parts outside the CDR3, the full variable domain is KAGVTQTPRYLIKTRGQQVTLSCSPISGHRSVSWYQQTPGQGLQFLFEYFSETQRNKGNFPGRFSGRQFSNSRSEMNVSTLELGDSALYLCASSPLAATNEKLFFGSGTQLSVL.

V and J are TRBV25-1 and TRBJ1-1; the D gene is possibly TRBD1 (5 bases). CDR3 size: 14 residues. V was clipped by 8 bases and J by 2 bases, with 15 bases between them. Looked up from germline, CDR1 is MGHDK and CDR2 is SYGVNS. CDR3 sequence: CASCPPGENTEAFF. The CDR3 region has the DNA TGTGCCAGCTGCCCCCCGGGGGAAAACACTGAAGCTTTCTTT.

The rearrangement joins TRBV28 to TRBJ2-3; possible D gene TRBD1, 6 bases. The CDR3 contains 12 residues. V dropped 6 bases and J dropped 6 bases, with 10 bases sitting between them. Per germline, CDR1 MDHEN and CDR2 SYDVKM. CDR3 residues: CASRGGEDTQYF. Here the CDR3 DNA reads TGTGCCAGCAGAGGGGGAGAGGATACGCAGTATTTT.

V is TRBV10-1 and J is TRBJ1-1; tentative D call: TRBD1 (5 bases). The CDR3 runs to 13 residues. The V and J ends lost 0 bases and 7 bases respectively, with 9 bases between them. CDR1 WNHNN and CDR2 SYGVQD come from the germline V gene (reference sequence). CDR3 nucleotide sequence: TGCGCCAGCAGTGAGTCGAGAAGGGGTGAAGCTTTCTTT. Translation gives CASSESRRGEAFF.

The rearrangement joins TRBV12-5 to TRBJ1-2, with 9 bases that match TRBD1. CDR3 length equals 13 residues. J lost 5 bases, V lost 5 bases, and 3 bases had no gene match. The V gene's germline CDR1 is LGHNT and CDR2 FRNRAP. The DNA of the CDR3 is TGTGCTAGTGGTGACGACAGGGGGTATGGCTACACCTTC. Protein product: CASGDDRGYGYTF.

The chain carries TRBV24-1 and TRBJ1-5; D may be TRBD1 (6 bases). The germline V and J ends were trimmed by 0 bases and 0 bases, with 17 bases remaining between them. Germline assignment: CDR1 KGHDR and CDR2 SFDVKD. The CDR3 runs to 19 residues. DNA of the CDR3: TGTGCCACCAGTGATTTGCACAATAGGACAGTTTATAGCAATCAGCCCCAGCATTTT. Amino acid sequence: CATSDLHNRTVYSNQPQHF.

In this sample, this clone turned up once. The chain uses TRBV5-1 and TRBJ2-2; D might be TRBD2 (5 bases). Germline CDR1 is SGHRS and CDR2 is YFSETQ. Trimming took off 2 bases at V and 1 base at J, with 6 bases between the two ends. The CDR3 extends over 14 amino acids. The CDR3 loop is CASSFEGNTGELFF. In DNA, the CDR3 is TGCGCCAGCAGCTTCGAGGGGAACACCGGGGAGCTGTTTTTT.

The chain joins TRBV4-3 to TRBJ2-1, with 7 bases fitting TRBD2. Germline V gene sequence: CDR1 LGHNA, CDR2 YSLEER. With V trimmed by 1 base and J by 10 bases, 16 bases remained unmatched. CDR3 length equals 17 residues. The DNA of the CDR3 is TGCGCCAGCAGCCAAGTTGAAGCGGGACCGTCTAGTTGGGAGCAGTTCTTC. Its translation: CASSQVEAGPSSWEQFF.

The chain is built from TRBV14 and TRBJ2-5, with 9 bases fitting TRBD1. Germline CDR1 is SGHDN and CDR2 is FVKESK. The CDR3 has 16 residues. The junction had 9 bases not matched to a gene; V was cut back by 2 bases and J by 5 bases. This CDR3 reads CASSQKGTGRWETQYF. Written as DNA, the CDR3 is TGTGCCAGCAGCCAAAAAGGGACAGGGAGGTGGGAGACCCAGTACTTC.

This chain links TRBV7-2 with TRBJ2-1; 14 bases match TRBD2. Germline assignment: CDR1 SGHTA and CDR2 FQGNSA. The CDR3 extends over 16 amino acids. The trim removed 5 bases at V and 12 bases at J, leaving 12 bases unmatched. The CDR3 here is CASSKSGLAGETGQFF. DNA for the CDR3: TGTGCCAGCAGCAAATCGGGACTAGCGGGAGAAACGGGGCAGTTCTTC.

This clone was counted only a few times. V usage is TRBV28 and J usage is TRBJ2-7; D possibly corresponds to TRBD1 (5 bases). The germline V gene encodes CDR1 MDHEN and CDR2 SYDVKM. This CDR3 is built from 13 residues. The V gene lost 3 bases and the J gene lost 4 bases, with 10 bases spanning the gap. The CDR3: CASSFVTAYEQYF. The CDR3 DNA reads TGTGCCAGCAGTTTCGTGACAGCATACGAGCAGTACTTC.

J is TRBJ1-4 and V is TRBV15; D not certain. The ends were cut back, 1 base at V and 7 bases at J, with 4 bases in the middle. The CDR3 spans 12 residues. Germline loops: CDR1 LNHNV, CDR2 YYDKDF (reference sequence). CDR3 in DNA: TGTGCCACCAGCAGAGTCGGTGAAAAACTGTTTTTT. It specifies CATSRVGEKLFF.

The rearrangement uses TRBV5-5 and TRBJ1-6, with 7 bases that match TRBD1. CDR3 length: 14 amino acids. With 5 bases clipped from V and 7 bases from J, the junction kept 6 bases outside the gene matches. The germline CDR1 and CDR2 sequences are SGHKS and YYEKEE (reference sequence). CDR3 sequence reads: CASRVDRKNSPLHF. The CDR3 DNA sequence: TGTGCCAGCAGAGTGGACAGGAAGAATTCACCCCTCCACTTT.

This chain uses TRBV18 with TRBJ1-5, with a weak D call TRBD1 (6 bases). Per germline, CDR1 KGHSH and CDR2 LQKENI. The ends were cut back, 3 bases at V and 3 bases at J, with 12 bases in the middle. The CDR3 loop spans 15 amino acids. CDR3 amino acids: CASSPNRATNQPQHF. As DNA, the CDR3 is TGTGCCAGCTCACCCAACAGGGCCACCAATCAGCCCCAGCATTTT.

The rearrangement links TRBV7-8 to TRBJ1-2, with D possibly TRBD1 on 5 matching bases. Germline CDR1 reads SGHVS; CDR2 reads FQNEAQ. V dropped 3 bases and J dropped 2 bases, with 16 bases sitting between them. The CDR3 covers 16 residues. DNA of the CDR3: TGTGCCAGCAGCTTCGAACCCGGGACTGAGAACTATGGCTACACCTTC. Amino acids: CASSFEPGTENYGYTF.

The chain links TRBV2 to TRBJ2-1; 7 bases fit TRBD2. CDR3 length: 15 amino acids. Per germline, CDR1 SNHLY and CDR2 FYNNEI. J was trimmed by 0 bases and V by 4 bases; bases with no gene match: 3. The CDR3 is CASSAGGSSYNEQFF. The DNA of the CDR3 is TGTGCCAGCAGTGCCGGCGGGAGCTCCTACAATGAGCAGTTCTTC.

The CDR3 sequence: CASRRSSGSSLGYNEQFF. CDR3 nucleotide sequence: TGTGCCAGCAGGAGATCTAGCGGGAGTTCTTTGGGTTACAATGAGCAGTTCTTC. The chain uses TRBV27 and TRBJ2-1; 10 nucleotides line up with TRBD2. Germline values: CDR1 MNHEY, CDR2 SMNVEV (reference sequence). This CDR3 region has 18 residues. The junction had 15 bases not matched to a gene; V was cut back by 6 bases and J by 4 bases.

As DNA, the CDR3 is TGTGCCTGGGGCAGGGGAAAGGATCAGCCCCAGCATTTT. Translating it yields CAWGRGKDQPQHF. This chain connects TRBV30 to TRBJ1-5; TRBD1 might be the D (6 bases). CDR1 is GTSNPN, CDR2 SVGIG, per germline (reference sequence). Trimming left V 5 bases short and J 5 bases short, with 13 bases between. The CDR3 is made up of 13 amino acids.

The chain is built from TRBV7-3 and TRBJ2-3; TRBD2 is a possible D gene (6 bases). The germline gives CDR1 SGHTA, CDR2 FQGTGA. The CDR3 runs 14 residues. V was pared by 3 bases and J by 2 bases, with 9 bases between. CDR3 in DNA: TGTGCCAGCAGCTTTAGCGGCGCCACAGATACGCAGTATTTT. Its translation: CASSFSGATDTQYF.